This passage covers 9 T cell receptor beta chains from one sample sequenced in a study of PD-1 blockade in classical Hodgkin lymphoma. Exposure to brentuximab vedotin varied, and each patient had relapsed following autologous stem cell transplantation. By magnetic negative selection, CD4+ T cells were purified from thawed PBMCs. Libraries were prepared by immunoSEQ multiplex PCR; TCRdb keeps only in-frame clonotypes and omits some of them. The sample includes approximately 25,000 clones, about 83% of them seen just once. The material sequenced was CD4+ T cells from blood, taken at baseline. These TCRs come from a human donor with classical Hodgkin lymphoma.

J is TRBJ1-2 and V is TRBV7-2, with 12 bases identical to TRBD1. V shed 5 bases and J 3 bases; nucleotides not matched to a gene: 10. The length of the CDR3 is 17 residues. The germline CDR1 and CDR2 sequences are SGHTA and FQGNSA. CDR3 bases: TGTGCCAGCAGCCCCGGGACAGGGGGCTGGGGTGACTATGGCTACACCTTC. It specifies CASSPGTGGWGDYGYTF.

CDR3 in DNA: TGTGCCAGCAGCTTAGTACCCTGGGGCGCCTCCAACTATGGCTACACCTTC. Its protein product is CASSLVPWGASNYGYTF. The V gene is TRBV7-8, the J gene TRBJ1-2; TRBD1 is a possible D gene (5 bases). Germline-derived CDR1 and CDR2 are SGHVS and FQNEAQ. The CDR3 sequence is 17 residues long. Trimming shortened V by 1 base and J by 2 bases, and 17 bases separated the two germline ends.

This chain uses TRBV27 with TRBJ2-1; D is perhaps TRBD2 (5 bases). V was clipped by 5 bases and J by 2 bases, with 19 bases between them. The CDR3 spans 17 residues. From germline, CDR1 is MNHEY and CDR2 SMNVEV (reference sequence). The CDR3 DNA reads TGTGCCAGCAGTCTCCCGACCGCGACTATCGCCTACAATGAGCAGTTCTTC. It specifies CASSLPTATIAYNEQFF.

CDR3 nucleotide sequence: TGTGCCAGCAGTCCTCAGACAGGGGTTAGATACGAGCAGTACTTC. Protein sequence: CASSPQTGVRYEQYF. The chain has TRBV28 and TRBJ2-7; 8 positions match TRBD1. Germline loops: CDR1 MDHEN, CDR2 SYDVKM. CDR3 length equals 15 residues. J gave up 4 bases and V 5 bases, and 10 bases lay outside the gene matches.

The chain has TRBV28 and TRBJ1-1; no clear D gene. V lost 5 bases and J 1 base, leaving 11 bases between the germline ends. In germline, CDR1 is MDHEN, CDR2 SYDVKM. This CDR3 is 14 amino acids long. CDR3 coding DNA: TGTGCCAGCAGTCCCCAGGACGGGAACACTGAAGCTTTCTTT. Its protein product is CASSPQDGNTEAFF.

The chain couples TRBV7-2 to TRBJ2-1, with 10 nucleotides matching TRBD2. In germline, CDR1 is SGHTA, CDR2 FQGNSA. The CDR3 runs 14 residues. The J segment lost 4 bases and the V segment lost 5 bases, leaving 2 bases of the junction unmatched. CDR3: CASSLGLAYNEQFF. DNA of the CDR3: TGTGCCAGCAGCCTGGGACTAGCGTACAATGAGCAGTTCTTC.

This clone was counted between two and nine times. The chain is built from TRBV5-3 and TRBJ1-5; 7 bases fit TRBD1. TRBV5-3 has ORF status, its function being uncertain. V lost 0 bases, J lost 7 bases, and 4 bases stayed unmatched. CDR3 length: 14 amino acids. The CDR3 nucleotides read TGTGCCAGAAGCTTGGGACAGGGACGCCAGCCCCAGCATTTT. Translated, it gives CARSLGQGRQPQHF.

The chain uses TRBV5-1 and TRBJ1-2, with D maybe TRBD1 (5 bases). CDR3 length: 17 residues. Trimming cost V 3 bases and J 0 bases, with 18 bases left between them. Germline V gives CDR1 SGHRS, CDR2 YFSETQ. CDR3 sequence: CASSYAGTERTNYGYTF. CDR3 in DNA: TGCGCCAGCAGCTACGCCGGGACGGAAAGAACTAACTATGGCTACACCTTC.

This clone has more than one count but fewer than ten. The CDR3 region has the DNA TGTGCCTGGAGTTCACAGGGGTTTCAGCCCCAGCATTTT. Translating it yields CAWSSQGFQPQHF. This chain links TRBV30 with TRBJ1-5; 7 bases are a match to TRBD1. Trimming removed 2 bases from V and 6 bases from J; junction bases left unmatched: 4. Per germline, CDR1 GTSNPN and CDR2 SVGIG (reference sequence). The length of the CDR3 is 13 residues.